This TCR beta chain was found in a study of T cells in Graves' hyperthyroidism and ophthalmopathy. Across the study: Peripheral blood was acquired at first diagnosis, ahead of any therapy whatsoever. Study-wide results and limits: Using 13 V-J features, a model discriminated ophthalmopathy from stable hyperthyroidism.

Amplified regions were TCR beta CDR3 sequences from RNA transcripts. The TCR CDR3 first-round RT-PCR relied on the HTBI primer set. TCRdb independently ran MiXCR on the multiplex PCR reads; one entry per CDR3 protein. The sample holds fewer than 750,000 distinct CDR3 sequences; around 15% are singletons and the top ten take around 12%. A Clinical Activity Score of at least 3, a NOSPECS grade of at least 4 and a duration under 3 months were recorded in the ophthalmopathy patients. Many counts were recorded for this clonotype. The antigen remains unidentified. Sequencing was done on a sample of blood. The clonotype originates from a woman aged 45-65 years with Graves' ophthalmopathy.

The CDR3, as DNA: TGTGCCAGCAGCCTAAGATCAGATACGCAGTATTTT. Translated, it gives CASSLRSDTQYF. The genes are TRBV28 and TRBJ2-3; no clear D. This CDR3 has 12 residues. Germline lookup yields CDR1 MDHEN and CDR2 SYDVKM. With 6 bases removed from V and 4 bases from J, the gap between germline ends came to 8 bases.